The 22 T cell receptor beta chains below all came from one sample that was sequenced in a study of cytomegalovirus exposure and HLA in healthy donors. Researchers ran the PCR with 60 Vbeta and 13 Jbeta primers. The assay was immunoSEQ multiplex PCR, and TCRdb's table has in-frame clones only and misses some. The sample has approximately 200,000 clones, about 86% seen once; the top ten hold about 2%. Sequences were obtained from PBMCs. The receptors shown here come from a woman aged 18 to 35 in good health and CMV-seropositive.

This CDR3 is CASRSGGTYEQYF. The CDR3 DNA is TGCGCCAGCAGAAGCGGGGGGACCTACGAGCAGTACTTC. The chain links TRBV5-1 to TRBJ2-5, with 9 positions matching TRBD2. TRBJ2-7 matches the DNA end more closely, so the J call is doubtful. The CDR3 spans 13 residues. From germline, CDR1 is SGHRS and CDR2 YFSETQ.

The chain links TRBV15 to TRBJ2-1; TRBD2 is a possible D gene (5 bases). V dropped 8 bases and J dropped 2 bases, with 25 bases sitting between them. The V gene's germline CDR1 is LNHNV and CDR2 YYDKDF (reference sequence). CDR3 length equals 18 residues. The CDR3 sequence: CATSRVKYSNDPYNEQFF. In DNA form, the CDR3 reads TGTGCCACCTCGAGGGTTAAGTATAGCAATGACCCCTACAATGAGCAGTTCTTC.

V is TRBV5-5 and J is TRBJ2-7; D is unclear. The CDR3 runs 14 residues. The V end lost 2 bases, the J end lost 2 bases, and 11 bases lay between the germline ends. Germline lookup yields CDR1 SGHKS and CDR2 YYEKEE (reference sequence). Written as DNA, the CDR3 is TGTGCCAGCAGCTTCCAGTCCAGTGCCTACGAGCAGTACTTC. It translates to CASSFQSSAYEQYF.

The chain is built from TRBV7-2 and TRBJ2-7; weak D call: TRBD1 (5 bases). This CDR3 comprises 14 residues. Germline CDR1 SGHTA, CDR2 FQGNSA. V lost 0 bases to trimming and J lost 2 bases, with 8 bases between them. CDR3 coding DNA: TGTGCCAGCAGCTTAGCTCCAGGGACCTACGAGCAGTACTTC. This codes for CASSLAPGTYEQYF.

The table lists this clone with a count of one. The junction differs from germline at one of its ends, possibly a read error. The CDR3 DNA reads TGTGCCAGCAGTTTAGGGGGGCGCTTAGATACGCAGTATTTT. This encodes CASSLGGRLDTQYF. V gene TRBV7-2 combines with J gene TRBJ2-3; the D gene could be TRBD1 or TRBD2 (6 bases each). CDR1 is SGHTA and CDR2 is FQGNSA in the germline V gene. The CDR3 has 14 residues.

J is TRBJ1-6 and V is TRBV30, with 8 positions matching TRBD1. With V trimmed by 5 bases and J by 1 base, 4 bases remained unmatched. CDR1 and CDR2 (germline): GTSNPN, SVGIG (reference sequence). This CDR3 contains 15 residues. The CDR3 nucleotides are TGTGCCTGGGGACAGGGAATTTCCTATAATTCACCCCTCCACTTT. This sequence encodes CAWGQGISYNSPLHF.

The rearrangement uses TRBV7-9 and TRBJ1-1; D is unresolved. Trimming removed 7 bases from V and 5 bases from J, with 14 bases in between. This CDR3 is 13 amino acids long. CDR1 is SEHNR and CDR2 is FQNEAQ in the germline V gene (reference sequence). The CDR3 sequence: CASTNGVRTEAFF. Here the CDR3 DNA reads TGTGCCAGCACTAACGGGGTGCGAACTGAAGCTTTCTTT.

The genes are TRBV6-5 and TRBJ2-7; TRBD1 matches at 7 bases. Germline V gene lookup returns CDR1 MNHEY and CDR2 SVGAGI. V lost 3 bases to trimming and J lost 5 bases; unmatched junction nucleotides: 4. The CDR3 is made up of 13 amino acids. DNA for the CDR3: TGTGCCAGCAGTTATAACAGGGGCAACGAGCAGTACTTC. The encoded protein is CASSYNRGNEQYF.

The chain joins TRBV9 to TRBJ2-5; TRBD2 aligns across 9 bases. TRBJ2-7 explains the end of the DNA better; the J call may be wrong. The CDR3 totals 15 residues. From germline, CDR1 is SGDLS and CDR2 YYNGEE. The CDR3 nucleotides are TGTGCCAGCAGCGTAGGACTAGCGGACAACTACGAGCAGTACTTC. It yields the protein CASSVGLADNYEQYF.

The genes are TRBV2 and TRBJ2-7; D is uncertain. In germline, CDR1 is SNHLY, CDR2 FYNNEI. CDR3 length: 10 residues. Trimming removed 4 bases at V and 6 bases at J, with 4 bases between. The CDR3 loop reads CASSGGEQYV. CDR3 DNA sequence: TGTGCCAGCAGTGGGGGCGAGCAGTACGTC.

CDR3: CASSRTIQRGNTDTQYF. The CDR3, as DNA: TGTGCCAGCAGCCGCACAATACAGCGGGGGAACACAGATACGCAGTATTTT. The chain joins TRBV7-2 to TRBJ2-3; 8 bases align to TRBD2. Germline CDR1 reads SGHTA; CDR2 reads FQGNSA. This CDR3 spans 17 amino acids. After removal of 5 bases from V and 2 bases from J, the junction contained 12 bases not matched to a gene.

V usage is TRBV7-3 and J usage is TRBJ2-6, with D perhaps TRBD1 (6 bases). V was clipped by 4 bases and J by 0 bases, with 10 bases between them. There are 16 residues in the CDR3. CDR1 and CDR2 (germline): SGHTA, FQGTGA. CDR3 nucleotide sequence: TGTGCCAGCAGCTCCACAGGGAGCTCTGGGGCCAACGTCCTGACTTTC. It encodes CASSSTGSSGANVLTF.

As DNA, the CDR3 is TGTGCCAGCAGCCTCGCACCGGGGGGGACCTACAATGAGCAGTTCTTC. Protein sequence: CASSLAPGGTYNEQFF. This sequence joins TRBV4-2 and TRBJ2-1; 8 nucleotides line up with TRBD2. Germline CDR1 LGHNA, CDR2 YNFKEQ. The CDR3 sequence is 16 residues long. With 4 bases clipped from V and 2 bases from J, the junction kept 7 bases outside the gene matches.

Of note for this clone: The junction and the germline gene differ at one end; a read error may be behind it. The chain uses TRBV7-7 and TRBJ1-2; TRBD1 matches 9 bases. Germline assignment: CDR1 SSHAT and CDR2 FNYEAQ (reference sequence). There are 13 residues in the CDR3. CDR3 loop: CASSADRGYGYTF. The CDR3 DNA reads TGTGCTAGCAGCGCAGACAGGGGGTATGGCTACACCTTC.

The chain carries TRBV19 and TRBJ2-3; 11 nucleotides agree with TRBD2. There are 17 residues in the CDR3. The V gene end was trimmed by 3 bases and the J gene end by 2 bases; junction bases not matched to a gene: 7. Germline V CDR1 and CDR2: LNHDA, SQIVND (reference sequence). CDR3 sequence (DNA): TGTGCCAGTAGTATCCTCCTAGCGGGGGGACTCACAGATACGCAGTATTTT. As protein: CASSILLAGGLTDTQYF.

The chain uses TRBV2 and TRBJ2-2, with 12 bases matching TRBD2. The CDR3 covers 17 residues. Germline V gives CDR1 SNHLY, CDR2 FYNNEI. The ends lost 5 bases at V and 0 bases at J; junction bases unmatched: 4. CDR3 nucleotide sequence: TGTGCCAGCAGTACACTAGCGGGGGGAACGAACACCGGGGAGCTGTTTTTT. As protein: CASSTLAGGTNTGELFF. The full variable domain, completed using reference TRBV2 and TRBJ2-2, is EPEVTQTPSHQVTQMGQEVILRCVPISNHLYFYWYRQILGQKVEFLVSFYNNEISEKSEIFDDQFSVERPDGSNFTLKIRSTKLEDSAMYFCASSTLAGGTNTGELFFGEGSRLTVL.

V and J are TRBV9 and TRBJ2-6; the D gene is possibly TRBD2 (5 bases). The V gene's germline CDR1 is SGDLS and CDR2 YYNGEE. The CDR3 is 15 residues long. Trimming took off 3 bases at V and 2 bases at J, with 9 bases between the two ends. The CDR3 bases are TGTGCCAGCAGCGCCGAGAGGGCTGGGGCCAACGTCCTGACTTTC. Its protein is CASSAERAGANVLTF.

The gene calls are TRBV7-9 and TRBJ2-7, with 8 bases identical to TRBD1. The V and J ends lost 5 bases and 5 bases, in that order; junction bases with no gene match: 8. The germline CDR1 and CDR2 sequences are SEHNR and FQNEAQ (reference sequence). The CDR3 has 14 residues. The CDR3, as DNA: TGTGCCAGCAGCACTGGACAGGGAAAGAACGAGCAGTACTTC. Protein: CASSTGQGKNEQYF.

This clone has a single count. The chain uses TRBV5-6 and TRBJ2-1; TRBD2 matches at 11 bases. The V gene end was trimmed by 2 bases and the J gene end by 6 bases; junction bases not matched to a gene: 4. CDR1 and CDR2 from the germline V gene are SGHDT and YYEEEE. The CDR3 length is 15 residues. The DNA of the CDR3 is TGTGCCAGCAGCTTCGGTCTAGCGGGGGGCAATGAGCAGTTCTTC. Its protein is CASSFGLAGGNEQFF.

The chain couples TRBV29-1 to TRBJ2-7; perhaps TRBD2 as D (7 bases). The CDR3 is 13 residues long. Germline CDR1 reads SQVTM; CDR2 reads ANQGSEA. V was pared by 7 bases and J by 4 bases, with 17 bases between. CDR3 nucleotide sequence: TGCAGCGGGAGGGGGGGGTCCAGTTACGAGCAGTACTTC. It is translated as CSGRGGSSYEQYF.

The chain is built from TRBV11-2 and TRBJ2-1; a weak D match, TRBD2 (5 bases). The V end was cut by 3 bases, the J end by 4 bases, with 19 bases between. In germline, CDR1 is SGHAT, CDR2 FQNNGV. This CDR3 region has 17 residues. CDR3: CASSFLLGVYIYNEQFF. The CDR3 DNA sequence: TGTGCCAGCAGCTTCTTACTAGGAGTCTATATATACAATGAGCAGTTCTTC.

The CDR3 sequence is CASSRTDTQYF. In DNA, the CDR3 is TGTGCCAGCAGCCGTACAGATACGCAGTATTTT. The chain carries TRBV9 and TRBJ2-3; no firm D call. The V and J ends lost 4 bases and 3 bases respectively, with 3 bases between them. Germline CDR1 and CDR2: SGDLS and YYNGEE. This CDR3 contains 11 residues.